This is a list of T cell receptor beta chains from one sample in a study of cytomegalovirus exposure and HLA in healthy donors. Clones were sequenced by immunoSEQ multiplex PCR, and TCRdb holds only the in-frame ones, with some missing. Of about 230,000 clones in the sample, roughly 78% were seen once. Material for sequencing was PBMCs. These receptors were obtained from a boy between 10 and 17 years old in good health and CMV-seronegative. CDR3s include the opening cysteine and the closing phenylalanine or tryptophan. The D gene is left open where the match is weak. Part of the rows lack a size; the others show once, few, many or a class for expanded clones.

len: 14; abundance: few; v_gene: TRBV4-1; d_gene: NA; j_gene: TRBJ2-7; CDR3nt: TGCGCCAGCAGCCAAGATCGTTCAGGGTGCGAGCAGTACTTC; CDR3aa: CASSQDRSGCEQYF
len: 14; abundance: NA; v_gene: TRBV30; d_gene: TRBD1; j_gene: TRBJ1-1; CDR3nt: TGTGCCTGGAGTCGGGGACAGGGTCTCGGGGTAGCTTTCTTT; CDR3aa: CAWSRGQGLGVAFF
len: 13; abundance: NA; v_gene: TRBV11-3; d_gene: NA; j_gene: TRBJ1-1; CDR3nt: TGTGCCAGCAGCTTAGAGGGCCGGACTGCGACTTTCTTT; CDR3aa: CASSLEGRTATFF
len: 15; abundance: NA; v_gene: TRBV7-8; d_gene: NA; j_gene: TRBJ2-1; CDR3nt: TGTGCCAGCAGCCTCGGGACTTACTCCTACAATGAGCAGTTCTTC; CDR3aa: CASSLGTYSYNEQFF
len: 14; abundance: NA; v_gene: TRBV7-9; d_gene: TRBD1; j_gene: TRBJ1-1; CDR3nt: TGTGCCAGCAGCCCCGGACAGGTGAACACTGAAGCTTTCTTT; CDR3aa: CASSPGQVNTEAFF
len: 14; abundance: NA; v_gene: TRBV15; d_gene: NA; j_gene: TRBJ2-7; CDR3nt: TGTGCCACCAGCAGAGATAGGGCTAGCGACGAGCAGTACTTC; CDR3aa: CATSRDRASDEQYF
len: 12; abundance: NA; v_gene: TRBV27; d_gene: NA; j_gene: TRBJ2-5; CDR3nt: TGTGCCAGCAGGCTAGGGGCAGAGACCCAGTACTTC; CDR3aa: CASRLGAETQYF
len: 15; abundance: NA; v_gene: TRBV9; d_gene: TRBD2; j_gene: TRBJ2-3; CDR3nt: TGTGCCAGCAGCGTAGTAGCGGGTAGCACAGATACGCAGTATTTT; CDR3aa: CASSVVAGSTDTQYF
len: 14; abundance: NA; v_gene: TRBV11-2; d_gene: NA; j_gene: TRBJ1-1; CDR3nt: TGTGCCAGCAGCCCGGGACTCTTGAACACTGAAGCTTTCTTT; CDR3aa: CASSPGLLNTEAFF
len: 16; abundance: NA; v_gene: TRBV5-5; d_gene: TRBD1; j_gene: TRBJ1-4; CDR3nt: TGTGCCAGCAGCCCTGACAGGGGTCGGACTAATGAAAAACTGTTTTTT; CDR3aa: CASSPDRGRTNEKLFF
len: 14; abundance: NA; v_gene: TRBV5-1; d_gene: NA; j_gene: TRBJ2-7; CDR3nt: TGCGCCAGCAGCCCAGACTCCAACTCCTACGAGCAGTACTTC; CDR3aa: CASSPDSNSYEQYF
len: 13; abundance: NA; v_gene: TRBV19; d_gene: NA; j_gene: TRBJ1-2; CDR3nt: TGTGCCAGTAACGATAGGACAAGCCAAGGCTACACCTTC; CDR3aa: CASNDRTSQGYTF
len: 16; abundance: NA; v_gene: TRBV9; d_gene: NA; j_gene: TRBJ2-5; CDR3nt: TGTGCCAGCAACCGCGATGGTGAGGGACTCCAAGAGACCCAGTACTTC; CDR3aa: CASNRDGEGLQETQYF
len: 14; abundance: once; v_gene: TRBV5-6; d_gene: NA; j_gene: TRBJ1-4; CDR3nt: TGTGCCAGCAGCTATATGACAGTGGTGGAAAAACTGTTTTTT; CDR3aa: CASSYMTVVEKLFF
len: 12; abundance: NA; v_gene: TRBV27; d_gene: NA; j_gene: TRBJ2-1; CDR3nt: TGTGCCAGCAAGGCTAGTGCGTATGAGCAGTTCTTC; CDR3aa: CASKASAYEQFF
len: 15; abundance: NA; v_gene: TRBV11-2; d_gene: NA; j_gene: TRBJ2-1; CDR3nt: TGTGCCAGCAGCTTAGAAGCAGGGTCCCACAATGAGCAGTTCTTC; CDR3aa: CASSLEAGSHNEQFF
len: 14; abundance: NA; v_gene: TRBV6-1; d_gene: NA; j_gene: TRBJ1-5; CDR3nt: TGTGCCAGCAGTGTCCAGTATAGCAATCAGCCCCAGCATTTT; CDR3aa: CASSVQYSNQPQHF
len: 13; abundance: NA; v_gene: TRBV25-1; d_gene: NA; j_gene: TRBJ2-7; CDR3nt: TGTGCCAGCAGTCACAGGGCTATCTACGAGCAGTACTTC; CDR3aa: CASSHRAIYEQYF
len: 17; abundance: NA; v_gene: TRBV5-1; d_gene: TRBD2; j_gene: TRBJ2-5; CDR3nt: TGCGCCAGCAGCTTGACGGGACTAGCCTCGTACCAAGAGACCCAGTACTTC; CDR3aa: CASSLTGLASYQETQYF
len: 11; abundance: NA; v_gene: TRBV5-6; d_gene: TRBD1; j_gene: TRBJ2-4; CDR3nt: TGTGCCAGCAGCTTGGGACAGGGCCAACACTTC; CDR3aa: CASSLGQGQHF
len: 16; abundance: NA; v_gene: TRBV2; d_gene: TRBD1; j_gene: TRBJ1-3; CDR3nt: TGTGCCAGCAGTGAAATCCCGACAGGGTCTGGAAACACCATATATTTT; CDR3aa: CASSEIPTGSGNTIYF
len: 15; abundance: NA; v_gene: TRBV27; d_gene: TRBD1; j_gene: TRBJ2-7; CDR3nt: TGTGCCAGCAGACCCGACAGGGTTGTAGTCTACGAGCAGTACTTC; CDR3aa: CASRPDRVVVYEQYF
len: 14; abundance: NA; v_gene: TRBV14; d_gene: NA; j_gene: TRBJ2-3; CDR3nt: TGTGCCAGCAGCCAAGATATAAGCACAGATACGCAGTATTTT; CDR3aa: CASSQDISTDTQYF
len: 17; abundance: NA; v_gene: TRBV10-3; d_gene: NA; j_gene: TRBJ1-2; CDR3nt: TGTGCCATCAGTGAAACGGGACGGGAGGAGGGTATTGTCGGCTACACCTTC; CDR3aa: CAISETGREEGIVGYTF
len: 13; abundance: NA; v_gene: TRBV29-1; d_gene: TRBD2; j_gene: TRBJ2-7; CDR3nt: TGCAGCGTTGAAGCTAGCGGGGCGGGAGAGCAGTACTTC; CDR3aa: CSVEASGAGEQYF
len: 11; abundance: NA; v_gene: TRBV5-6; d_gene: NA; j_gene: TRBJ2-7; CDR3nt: TGTGCCAGCAGCTTGACGGAGAGGCAGTACTTC; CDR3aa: CASSLTERQYF
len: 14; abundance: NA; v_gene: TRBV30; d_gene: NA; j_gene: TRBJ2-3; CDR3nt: TGTGCCTGGAGTGTGATGGGGCCCGGAGATACGCAGTATTTT; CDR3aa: CAWSVMGPGDTQYF
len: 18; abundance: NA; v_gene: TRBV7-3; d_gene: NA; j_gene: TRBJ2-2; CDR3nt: TGTGCCAGCAGCTTAACCGCTATAGCGCCCTTGGGGACCGGGGAGCTGTTTTTT; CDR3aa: CASSLTAIAPLGTGELFF
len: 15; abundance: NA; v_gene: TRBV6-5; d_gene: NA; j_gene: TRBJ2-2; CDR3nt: TGTGCCAGCAGTTACTCGATCGGGAGATCCGGGGAGCTGTTTTTT; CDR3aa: CASSYSIGRSGELFF
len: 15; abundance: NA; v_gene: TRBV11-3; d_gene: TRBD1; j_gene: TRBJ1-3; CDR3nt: TGTGCCAGCAGCTTTGGACAGGCTTCTGGAAACACCATATATTTT; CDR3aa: CASSFGQASGNTIYF
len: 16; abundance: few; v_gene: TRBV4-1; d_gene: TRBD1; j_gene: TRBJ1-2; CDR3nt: TGCGCCAGCAGCCAACCGGACAGGGGAAGGGTCTATGGCTACACCTTC; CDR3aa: CASSQPDRGRVYGYTF
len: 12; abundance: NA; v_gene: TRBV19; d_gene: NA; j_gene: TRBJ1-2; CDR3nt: TGTGCCAGTAGTCGGGATACCTATGGCTACACCTTC; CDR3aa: CASSRDTYGYTF
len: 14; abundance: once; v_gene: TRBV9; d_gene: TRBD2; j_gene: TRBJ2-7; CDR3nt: TGTGCCAGCAGTCTAGCGGGGGGGTCGTCCGAGCAGTACTTC; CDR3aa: CASSLAGGSSEQYF
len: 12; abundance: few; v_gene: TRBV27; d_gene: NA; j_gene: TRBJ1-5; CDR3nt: TGTGCCAGCAGTGACAGAAATCAGCCCCAGCATTTT; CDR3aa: CASSDRNQPQHF
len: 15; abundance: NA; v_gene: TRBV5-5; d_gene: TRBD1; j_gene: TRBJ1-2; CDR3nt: TGTGCCAGCAGCTCCGGGACAGGGGTTAACTATGGCTACACCTTC; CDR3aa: CASSSGTGVNYGYTF
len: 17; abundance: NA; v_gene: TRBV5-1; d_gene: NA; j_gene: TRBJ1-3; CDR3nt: TGCGCCAGCAGCTCTGAACCGACAGTTCGCTCTGGAAACACCATATATTTT; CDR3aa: CASSSEPTVRSGNTIYF
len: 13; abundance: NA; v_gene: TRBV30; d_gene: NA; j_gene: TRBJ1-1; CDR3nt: TGTGCCTGGGGACAGAGCATGAACACTGAAGCTTTCTTT; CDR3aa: CAWGQSMNTEAFF
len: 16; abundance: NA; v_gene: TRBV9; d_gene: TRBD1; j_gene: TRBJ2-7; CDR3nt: TGTGCCAGCAGCGTAGCGGGGACAGGGAGCTCCTACGAGCAGTACTTC; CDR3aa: CASSVAGTGSSYEQYF
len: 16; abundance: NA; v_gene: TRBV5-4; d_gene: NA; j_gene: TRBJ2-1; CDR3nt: TGTGCCAGCAGCCGGGGGTGGGCGGGGGCGGACAATGAGCAGTTCTTC; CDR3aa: CASSRGWAGADNEQFF
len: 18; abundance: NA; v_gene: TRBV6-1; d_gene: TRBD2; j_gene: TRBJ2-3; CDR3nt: TGTGCCAGCAGTGAACCACTTAGACTAGCGGGAAGCACAGATACGCAGTATTTT; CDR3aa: CASSEPLRLAGSTDTQYF
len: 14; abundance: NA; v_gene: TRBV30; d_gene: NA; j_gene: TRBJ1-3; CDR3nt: TGTGCGGGATTCAGGGGCATGGACGGAAACACCATATATTTT; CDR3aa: CAGFRGMDGNTIYF
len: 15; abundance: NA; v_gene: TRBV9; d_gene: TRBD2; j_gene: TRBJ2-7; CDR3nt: TGTGCCAGCAGCCCCTCCGGGACTAGAGGCTACGAGCAGTACTTC; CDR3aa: CASSPSGTRGYEQYF
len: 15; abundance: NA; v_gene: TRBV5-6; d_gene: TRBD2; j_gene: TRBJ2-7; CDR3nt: TGTGCCAGCAGCTTTAAAGCGGGGGGGCCATTCGAGCAGTACTTC; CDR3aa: CASSFKAGGPFEQYF
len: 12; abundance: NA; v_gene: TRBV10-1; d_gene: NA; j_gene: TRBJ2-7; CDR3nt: TGCGCCAGCAGTGAAGCTAGTCGCGAGCAGTACTTC; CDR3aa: CASSEASREQYF
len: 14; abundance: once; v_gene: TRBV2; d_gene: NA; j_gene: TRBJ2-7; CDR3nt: TGTGCCAGCAGGGAAATAGCGTTACCCTACGAGCAGTACTTC; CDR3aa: CASREIALPYEQYF
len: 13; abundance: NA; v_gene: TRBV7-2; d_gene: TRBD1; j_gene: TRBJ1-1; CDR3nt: TGTGCCAGCAGCCGGGACAGGAACACTGAAGCTTTCTTT; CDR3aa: CASSRDRNTEAFF
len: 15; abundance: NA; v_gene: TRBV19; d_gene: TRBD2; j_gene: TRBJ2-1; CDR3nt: TGTGCCAGCCGGGAGGTAGCGGGGGGTTACAATGAGCAGTTCTTC; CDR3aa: CASREVAGGYNEQFF
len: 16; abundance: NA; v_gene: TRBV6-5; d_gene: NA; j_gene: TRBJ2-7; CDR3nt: TGTGCCAGCAGTTACTCTCCGGGAGTGTTATCCTACGAGCAGTACTTC; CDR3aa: CASSYSPGVLSYEQYF
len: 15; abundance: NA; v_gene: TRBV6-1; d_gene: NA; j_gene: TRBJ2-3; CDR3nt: TGTGCCAGCAGTGTAGTACAGGTGAACACAGATACGCAGTATTTT; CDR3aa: CASSVVQVNTDTQYF
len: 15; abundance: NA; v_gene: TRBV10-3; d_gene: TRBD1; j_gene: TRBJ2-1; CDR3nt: TGTGCCATCAGTGACCGGGACAGGGGTTACAATGAGCAGTTCTTC; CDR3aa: CAISDRDRGYNEQFF
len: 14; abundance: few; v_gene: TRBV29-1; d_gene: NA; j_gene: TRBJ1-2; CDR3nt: TGCAGCGTTATCTATCCCCACAGGAACTATGGCTACACCTTC; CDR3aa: CSVIYPHRNYGYTF
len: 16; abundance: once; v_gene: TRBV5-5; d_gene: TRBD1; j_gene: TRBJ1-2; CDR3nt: TGTGCCAGCAGCTCCGGGACAGGGGGCGAAGCACGCGGCTACACCTTC; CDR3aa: CASSSGTGGEARGYTF
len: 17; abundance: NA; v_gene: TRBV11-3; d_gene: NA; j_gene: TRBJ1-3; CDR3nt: TGTGCCAGCAGCTTAGACGGGGGGACGGTCTCTGGAAACACCATATATTTT; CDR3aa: CASSLDGGTVSGNTIYF
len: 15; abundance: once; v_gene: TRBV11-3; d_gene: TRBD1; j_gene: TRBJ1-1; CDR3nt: TGTGCCAGCAGCTGGCGGGCAGGGGGTGGGACTGAAGCTTTCTTT; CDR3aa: CASSWRAGGGTEAFF
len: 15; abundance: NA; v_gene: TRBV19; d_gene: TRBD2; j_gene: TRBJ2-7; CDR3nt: TGTGCCAGTGAGAAATCGTGGGGGGGAGGTCTCCAGCAGTACTTC; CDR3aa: CASEKSWGGGLQQYF